One sample yielded the 8 T cell receptor beta chains listed below, sequenced in a study of OX40 agonist ivuxolimab in advanced cancers. Sequencing was performed with immunoSEQ multiplex PCR; in TCRdb, only in-frame clones are kept and a portion is missing. The sample shows about 40,000 clones, about 85% of them seen only once. Sequenced material: CD4+ or CD8+ T cells sorted from blood, taken in a trial of the OX40 agonist ivuxolimab. Receptors were obtained from an adult with an advanced solid tumor such as melanoma, head and neck, liver or kidney cancer.

This rearrangement joins TRBV9 to TRBJ2-7, with 11 bases fitting TRBD1. The CDR3 is 14 residues long. Germline V gene lookup returns CDR1 SGDLS and CDR2 YYNGEE. The trim removed 3 bases at V and 6 bases at J, leaving 5 bases unmatched. This CDR3 is CASSEGQGVREQYF. CDR3 DNA: TGTGCCAGCAGCGAGGGACAGGGGGTCCGCGAGCAGTACTTC.

The rearrangement links TRBV9 to TRBJ2-5; 8 positions agree with TRBD2. Looked up from germline, CDR1 is SGDLS and CDR2 is YYNGEE. V was clipped by 3 bases and J by 5 bases; unmatched bases: 3. The CDR3 runs 13 residues. CDR3 residues: CASSAGGLETQYF. The CDR3 region has the DNA TGTGCCAGCAGCGCGGGGGGGTTGGAGACCCAGTACTTC.

V is TRBV6-6 and J is TRBJ2-1; the match to TRBD1 covers 7 bases. CDR3 size: 15 residues. V dropped 6 bases and J dropped 1; count of bases not matched to a gene: 6. Per the germline V gene, CDR1 is MNHNY and CDR2 is SVGAGI (reference sequence). CDR3 protein: CASRADRVSYNEQFF. CDR3 sequence (DNA): TGTGCCAGCAGGGCAGACAGGGTTTCCTACAATGAGCAGTTCTTC.

The chain recombines TRBV11-3 with TRBJ2-5; D not resolved. V lost 5 bases, J lost 1 base, and 14 bases lay in between. This CDR3 has 15 residues. Germline-derived CDR1 and CDR2 are SGHNT and YENEEA. CDR3 loop: CASSPLRRLQETQYF. CDR3 bases: TGTGCCAGCAGCCCCCTCAGACGGCTCCAAGAGACCCAGTACTTC.

This clone was seen once. The chain joins TRBV9 to TRBJ2-7, with D tentatively TRBD2 (6 bases). The V gene's germline CDR1 is SGDLS and CDR2 YYNGEE. CDR3 length equals 16 residues. Trimming took off 3 bases at V and 3 bases at J, with 19 bases between the two ends. The CDR3 loop is CASSDDPGGQYYEQYF. The DNA for the CDR3 is TGTGCCAGCAGCGATGACCCCGGAGGGCAGTACTACGAGCAGTACTTC.

The gene calls are TRBV5-1 and TRBJ1-3; 7 bases are a match to TRBD1. This CDR3 region has 15 residues. Germline V gene lookup returns CDR1 SGHRS and CDR2 YFSETQ. The V and J ends lost 0 bases and 4 bases, in that order; junction bases with no gene match: 4. CDR3 loop: CASSLDRGIGNTIYF. CDR3 nucleotide sequence: TGCGCCAGCAGCTTGGACAGGGGCATCGGAAACACCATATATTTT.

V and J are TRBV6-5 and TRBJ2-7; possible D gene TRBD1, 6 bases. The CDR3 spans 14 residues. Trimming removed 2 bases at V and 6 bases at J, with 14 bases between. Germline V gene lookup returns CDR1 MNHEY and CDR2 SVGAGI. CDR3 sequence (DNA): TGTGCCAGCAGTTACACAGGGAGCTTCGGCGAGCAGTACTTC. As protein: CASSYTGSFGEQYF.

The chain couples TRBV7-2 to TRBJ2-7, with D perhaps given as TRBD1 or TRBD2 (5 bases each). Germline values: CDR1 SGHTA, CDR2 FQGNSA. This CDR3 is built from 14 residues. The V gene lost 5 bases and the J gene lost 0 bases, with 11 bases spanning the gap. The CDR3 region has the DNA TGTGCCAGCAGCGAGGTTGGGGGCTCCTACGAGCAGTACTTC. It specifies CASSEVGGSYEQYF.